This T cell receptor (beta chain) came from a study of blood T cells in healthy people across ages. Germline CDR1 is SGHAT and CDR2 is FQNNGV. This CDR3 has 16 amino acids. V trimming: 1 base; J trimming: 5 bases; junction bases outside the gene matches: 8. A sample-barcoded 5' primer and a J-beta primer mix were used in a second PCR of roughly 6 to 11 cycles. TCRdb reprocessed the 5' RACE reads via MiXCR and lists one record per CDR3 protein. The sample lists fewer than 1.5 million distinct CDR3 sequences, 40% to 50% occurring once. This sequence originates from a young woman in good health. Material for sequencing was blood. V usage is TRBV11-2 and J usage is TRBJ2-5; 9 positions match TRBD2. CDR3 DNA: TGTGCCAGCAGCTTAGGAGCGGGAGGCCCGTTGGAGACCCAGTACTTC. Encoded protein: CASSLGAGGPLETQYF.